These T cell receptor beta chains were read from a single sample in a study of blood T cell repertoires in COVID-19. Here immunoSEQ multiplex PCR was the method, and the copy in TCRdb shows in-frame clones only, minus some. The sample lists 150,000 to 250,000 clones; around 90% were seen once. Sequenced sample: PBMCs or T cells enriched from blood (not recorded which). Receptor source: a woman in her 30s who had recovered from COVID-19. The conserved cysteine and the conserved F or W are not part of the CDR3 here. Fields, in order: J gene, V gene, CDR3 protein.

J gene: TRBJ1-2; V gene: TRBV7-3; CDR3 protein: ASSLKRSNYGYT
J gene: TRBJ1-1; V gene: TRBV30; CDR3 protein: ASEGGNTEAF
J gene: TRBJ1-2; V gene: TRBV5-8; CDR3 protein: ASSPRDSSWGYT
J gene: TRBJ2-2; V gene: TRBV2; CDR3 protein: ASSHRSVTGELF
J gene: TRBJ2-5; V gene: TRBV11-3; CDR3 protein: ASSLGPQETQY
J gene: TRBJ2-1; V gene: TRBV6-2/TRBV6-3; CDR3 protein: ASSYPGTSGTNEQF
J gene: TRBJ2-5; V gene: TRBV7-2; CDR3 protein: ASSPRTSGGTTQY
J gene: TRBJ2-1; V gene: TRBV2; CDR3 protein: ASIWGQDNEQF
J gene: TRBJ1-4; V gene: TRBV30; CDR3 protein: AWGLGALNEKLF
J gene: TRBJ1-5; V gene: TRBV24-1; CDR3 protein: ATSDPGQGGPYQPQH
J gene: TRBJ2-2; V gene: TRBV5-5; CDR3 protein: ASSWNRGGVTGELF
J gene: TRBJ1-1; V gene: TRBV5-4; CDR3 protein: ASGTAQGPNTEAF
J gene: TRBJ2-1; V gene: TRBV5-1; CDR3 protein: ASSLAESGNEQF
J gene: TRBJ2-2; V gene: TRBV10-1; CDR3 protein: ASNDIAGDWNTGELF
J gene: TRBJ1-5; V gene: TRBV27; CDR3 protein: ASRVGQGFVSNQPQH
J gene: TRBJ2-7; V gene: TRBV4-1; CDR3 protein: ASSQEGGAYEQY
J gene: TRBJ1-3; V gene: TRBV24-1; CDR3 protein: ATSDLQTGSGNTIY
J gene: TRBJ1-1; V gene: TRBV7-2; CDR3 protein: ASSMGQPNTEAF
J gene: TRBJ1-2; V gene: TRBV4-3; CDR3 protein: ASSQEGSYGYT
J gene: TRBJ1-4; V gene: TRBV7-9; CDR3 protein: ASSSRTGGNEKLF
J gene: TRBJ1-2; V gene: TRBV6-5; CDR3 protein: ASSYAGSIGGYT
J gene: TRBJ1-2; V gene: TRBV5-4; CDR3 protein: ASSLGWGDGYT
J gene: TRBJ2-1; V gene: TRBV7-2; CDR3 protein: ASSSRQTDEQF
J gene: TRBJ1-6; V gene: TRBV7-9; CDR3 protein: ASSLFATGNSPLH
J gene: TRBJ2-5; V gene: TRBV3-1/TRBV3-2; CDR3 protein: ASSQPGNQETQY
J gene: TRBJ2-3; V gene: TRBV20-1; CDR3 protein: SASNRDTQY
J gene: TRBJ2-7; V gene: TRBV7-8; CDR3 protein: ASTQRGSYEQY
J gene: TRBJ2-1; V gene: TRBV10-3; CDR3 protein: AISLSSQAGGSGNEQF
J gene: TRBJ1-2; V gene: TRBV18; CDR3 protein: ASSPRQGEIDYT
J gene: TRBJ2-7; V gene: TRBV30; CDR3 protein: AWSGSGGVSYEQY
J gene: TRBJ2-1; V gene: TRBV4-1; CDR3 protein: ASSQEGVAGGYNEQF
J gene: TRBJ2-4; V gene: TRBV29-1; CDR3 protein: SVGQDIQY
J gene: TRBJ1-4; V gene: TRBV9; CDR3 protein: ASSVGHREDGEKLF
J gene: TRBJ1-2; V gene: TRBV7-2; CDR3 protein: ASSFPGRGEGYT
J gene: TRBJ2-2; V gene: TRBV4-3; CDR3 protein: ASSQWSGSGRSTGELF
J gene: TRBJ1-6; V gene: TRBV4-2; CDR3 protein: ASSQDPRGGNSPLH
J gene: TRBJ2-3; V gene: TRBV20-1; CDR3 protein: SASASGRVTDTQY
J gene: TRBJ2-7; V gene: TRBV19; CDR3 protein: ASSILQGTSYEQY
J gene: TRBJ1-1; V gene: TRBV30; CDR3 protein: AWYRAAEAF
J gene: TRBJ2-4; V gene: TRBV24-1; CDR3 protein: ATSDPPGQGFKNIQY
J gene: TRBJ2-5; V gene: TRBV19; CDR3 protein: ASSFGIAGGQETQY
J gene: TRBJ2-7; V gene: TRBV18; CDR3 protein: ASSPEDREHAYEQY
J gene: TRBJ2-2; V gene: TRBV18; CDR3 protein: ASSPGTGNTGELF
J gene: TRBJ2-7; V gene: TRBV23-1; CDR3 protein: ASSQPGQGVASSYEQY
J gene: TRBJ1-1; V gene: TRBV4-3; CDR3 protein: ASSQRMTGGTGTGTEAF
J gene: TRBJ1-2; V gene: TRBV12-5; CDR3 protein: ASGSPTGDGYT
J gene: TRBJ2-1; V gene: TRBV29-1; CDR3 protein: SVHGWEIINEQF
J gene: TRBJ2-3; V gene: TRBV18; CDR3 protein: ASSTKGLAVADTQY
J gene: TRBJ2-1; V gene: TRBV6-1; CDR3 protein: ASSVSGGIAYNEQF
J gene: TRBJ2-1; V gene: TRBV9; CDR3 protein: ASIPGLGRFDEQF
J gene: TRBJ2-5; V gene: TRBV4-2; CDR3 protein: ASSQGLADQETQY
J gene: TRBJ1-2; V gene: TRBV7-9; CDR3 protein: ASSPRTGGYRYGYT
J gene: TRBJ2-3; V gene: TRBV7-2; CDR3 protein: ASSKRTEPDTQY
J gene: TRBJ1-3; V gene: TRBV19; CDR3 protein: ASSAPVSGNTIY
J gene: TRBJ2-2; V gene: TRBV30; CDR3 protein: AWSVGGQGAGELF
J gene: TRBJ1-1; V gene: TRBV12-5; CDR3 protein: ASGLVSAGLNTEAF
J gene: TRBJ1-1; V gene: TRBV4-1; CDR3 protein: ASSRRTDYRATEAF
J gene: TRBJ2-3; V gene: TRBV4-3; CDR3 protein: ASSQGLAGPPDTQY
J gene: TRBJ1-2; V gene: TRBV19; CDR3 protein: ASSIQAAPISYGYT
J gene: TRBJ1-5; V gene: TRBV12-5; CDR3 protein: ASGLFRGANQPQH